This TCR beta chain was identified in a study of preoperative IRX-2 immunotherapy in early breast cancer. Treatment given: preoperative locoregional IRX-2 cytokine immunotherapy. Preoperative locoregional IRX-2 cytokine immunotherapy was tested in the phase Ib source study. Repertoires were generated with immunoSEQ multiplex PCR, while TCRdb's copy carries only in-frame clones and drops some. The data hold roughly 34,000 clones, with 85% to 90% observed a single time. The material sequenced was tumor tissue, taken after IRX-2 immunotherapy. The sequence came from a human donor with breast cancer.

The CDR3 nucleotides read TGTGCCACCAGCAGATATAGCGGGAGCTCCTACAATGAGCAGTTCTTC. Its translation: CATSRYSGSSYNEQFF. The V and J genes are TRBV15 and TRBJ2-1, with 9 nucleotides matching TRBD2. Germline lookup yields CDR1 LNHNV and CDR2 YYDKDF (reference sequence). The CDR3 runs 16 residues. The J segment lost 0 bases and the V segment lost 2 bases, leaving 2 bases of the junction unmatched.